A selection of T cell receptor beta chains follows, all from one sample in a study of CD8+ T cells in alopecia areata. Clones were sequenced by immunoSEQ multiplex PCR, and TCRdb holds only the in-frame ones, with some missing. The repertoire includes some 120,000 clones, 50% to 75% of them detected once, and more than 10% sits in the top ten. The input for sequencing was CD8+ T cells sorted from blood, taken at week 24, from a patient treated with tofacitinib. The receptors originated from a human donor with alopecia areata. The CDR3 runs from the conserved cysteine through the conserved F or W. The order of the fields is V gene, CDR3 protein.

TRBV4-1 | CASSHGTGSSYEQYF
TRBV7-9 | CASSLDGAPEAFF
TRBV11-2 | CASSLATNSPLHF
TRBV5-6 | CASSLSGGEQYF
TRBV25-1 | CASSESRGQGAPNYGYTF
TRBV14 | CASSHSGGNQPQHF
TRBV29-1 | CSSVGGANRRDTQYF
TRBV6-5 | CASSYGQGQPQHF
TRBV6-1 | CASSDSYEQYF
TRBV4-3 | CASSQETNSDFNQPQHF
TRBV20-1 | CSVWVEETQYF
TRBV9 | CASSAKNSPLHF
TRBV7-9 | CASSPGTGELFF
TRBV12-5 | CASGLFRRYNEQFF
TRBV5-4 | CASSGPGDYGYTF
TRBV6-5 | CASSYGGGANVLTF
TRBV6-5 | CASSYSMDTTVQQYF
TRBV6-5 | CASSSGYTGELFF
TRBV7-6 | CASSFTLTGWTEAFF
TRBV5-6 | CASTGQTGGTQYF
TRBV6-5 | CASSYLGQGITEAFF
TRBV19 | CASSTWTGNTEAFF
TRBV7-8 | CASSPGLAGATSYNEQFF
TRBV6-1 | CASSEALEGSYEQYF
TRBV27 | CASSGTGSYEQYF
TRBV12-5 | CASGLGLVPSYNEQFF
TRBV30 | CAWSVRDPRTGELFF
TRBV29-1 | CSVPGQGAVEQYF
TRBV5-6 | CASSLGGTLNTEAFF
TRBV6-5 | CASSYSGGAGDTQYF
TRBV15 | CATTLGNEQYF
TRBV2 | CASSWTSGQETQYF
TRBV30 | CAWSGDRAYEQYF
TRBV5-4 | CASSLSDDEQYF
TRBV9 | CASSVEGTGNTIYF
TRBV27 | CASSFRGGYYGYTF
TRBV13 | CASSSGLGFGEQYF
TRBV7-9 | CASSAIYYEQYF
TRBV6-1 | CASSSRGEATEAFF
TRBV10-3 | CAISEAYEQYF
TRBV11-2 | CASSGGQTYGNTIYF
TRBV5-4 | CASSLTASGTEAFF
TRBV27 | CASSPISTDTQYF
TRBV9 | CASSVEGSGGNEQFF
TRBV5-6 | CASSLEGGGYEQYF
TRBV29-1 | CSVVTGHEQYF
TRBV27 | CASSPRGDTQYF
TRBV2 | CASSEATSWTGELFF
TRBV15 | CATSRDLGTAYYEQYF
TRBV6-1 | CAGRQDPYEQYF
TRBV10-3 | CAIRVQGADTEAFF